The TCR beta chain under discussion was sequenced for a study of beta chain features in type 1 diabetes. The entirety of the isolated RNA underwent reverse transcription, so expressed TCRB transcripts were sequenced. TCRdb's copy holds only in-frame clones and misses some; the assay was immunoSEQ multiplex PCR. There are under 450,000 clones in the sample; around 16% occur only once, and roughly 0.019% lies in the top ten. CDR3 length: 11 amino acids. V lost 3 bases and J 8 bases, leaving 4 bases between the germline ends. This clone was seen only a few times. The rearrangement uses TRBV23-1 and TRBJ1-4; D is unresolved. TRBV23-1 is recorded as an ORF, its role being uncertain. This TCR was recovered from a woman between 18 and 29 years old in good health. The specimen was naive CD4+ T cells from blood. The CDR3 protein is CASSQSEKLFF. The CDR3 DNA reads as TGCGCCAGCAGTCAGAGCGAAAAACTGTTTTTT.